A selection of T cell receptor beta chains follows, all from one sample in a study of early T cells in non-severe SARS-CoV-2 infection. One entry per CDR3 protein, called by TCRdb with MiXCR from the 5' RACE reads. This table has over 30,000 distinct CDR3 sequences, under 4.5% appearing once. The sample comprised whole blood. These TCRs come from an adult who was a healthcare worker with PCR-confirmed SARS-CoV-2 infection or an uninfected control (not recorded which). CDR3s include the opening cysteine and the closing phenylalanine or tryptophan. The D gene is left open where the match is weak. The listing skips clone size in some rows; elsewhere it reads once, few, many or a size class.

J gene | clone size | V gene | D gene | CDR3 protein | CDR3 DNA
TRBJ2-2 | many | TRBV7-6 | - | CASSPQSGGGELFF | TGTGCCAGCAGCCCCCAAAGTGGTGGCGGGGAGCTGTTTTTT
TRBJ2-1 | many | TRBV19 | TRBD2 | CASRKLAGGPYNEQFF | TGTGCCAGTAGGAAACTAGCGGGAGGTCCCTACAATGAGCAGTTCTTC
TRBJ2-7 | many | TRBV6-6 | - | CASSYAPGRSYEQYF | TGTGCCAGCAGTTACGCCCCGGGACGGTCCTACGAGCAGTACTTC
TRBJ2-1 | many | TRBV6-5 | TRBD2 | CASRGTGTSDYNEQFF | TGTGCCAGCAGGGGAACCGGGACTAGCGACTACAATGAGCAGTTCTTC
TRBJ2-7 | - | TRBV9 | - | CASSPRWRDYEQYF | TGTGCCAGCAGCCCCCGGTGGAGGGACTACGAGCAGTACTTC
TRBJ1-2 | medium-sized | TRBV4-3 | - | CASSQGAGSYGYTF | TGCGCCAGCAGCCAAGGCGCAGGGAGCTATGGCTACACCTTC
TRBJ2-3 | many | TRBV5-1 | TRBD2 | CASSLEEGRGTDTQYF | TGCGCCAGCAGCTTGGAAGAGGGGAGGGGCACAGATACGCAGTATTTT
TRBJ2-7 | many | TRBV10-1 | - | CASSESQSYEQYF | TGCGCCAGCAGTGAGTCACAGTCCTACGAGCAGTACTTC
TRBJ1-5 | many | TRBV12-3/TRBV12-4 | - | CASSLRATGVQPQHF | TGTGCCAGCAGTTTAAGAGCGACAGGAGTTCAGCCCCAGCATTTT
TRBJ2-7 | many | TRBV28 | - | CASIQSGLGTHEQYF | TGTGCCAGCATCCAATCGGGACTGGGGACCCACGAGCAGTACTTC
TRBJ2-1 | many | TRBV20-1 | TRBD2 | CSVVAGGPYEQFF | TGCAGTGTTGTAGCGGGGGGGCCCTATGAGCAGTTCTTC
TRBJ1-1 | - | TRBV12-3/TRBV12-4 | - | CASTWGQTYTEAFF | TGTGCCAGCACTTGGGGCCAAACTTACACTGAAGCTTTCTTT
TRBJ2-1 | many | TRBV11-3 | - | CASSLSGNNEQFF | TGTGCCAGCAGCCTATCTGGCAACAATGAGCAGTTCTTC
TRBJ2-1 | many | TRBV7-3 | - | CASSLSASYNEQFF | TGTGCCAGCAGCTTATCTGCCTCATACAATGAGCAGTTCTTC
TRBJ2-5 | - | TRBV28 | TRBD2 | CASASGREETQYF | TGTGCCAGCGCTAGCGGCAGGGAAGAGACCCAGTACTTC
TRBJ2-1 | - | TRBV5-6 | TRBD2 | CASSPWGRGGPNEQFF | TGTGCCAGCAGCCCCTGGGGGCGGGGGGGCCCCAATGAGCAGTTCTTC
TRBJ2-7 | many | TRBV27 | - | CASSLYANSYEQYF | TGTGCCAGCAGTTTATACGCGAACTCCTACGAGCAGTACTTC
TRBJ1-6 | many | TRBV7-2 | - | CASSRDIGRIFQPLHF | TGTGCCAGCAGCCGAGATATTGGGAGGATTTTTCAACCCCTCCACTTT
TRBJ2-2 | - | TRBV28 | TRBD1 | CASSSPILQGARSIHGELFF | TGTGCCAGCAGTTCGCCGATACTACAGGGGGCGAGGTCGATTCACGGGGAGCTGTTTTTT
TRBJ2-7 | many | TRBV29-1 | - | CSVESSYEQYF | TGCAGCGTTGAGTCGTCCTACGAGCAGTACTTC
TRBJ1-5 | many | TRBV19 | - | CASSPGDSNQPQHF | TGTGCCAGTAGTCCCGGGGATAGCAATCAGCCCCAGCATTTT
TRBJ2-3 | many | TRBV7-8 | TRBD2 | CASSLASLAGTDTQYF | TGTGCCAGCAGCTTAGCGAGCCTAGCGGGCACAGATACGCAGTATTTT
TRBJ2-1 | few | TRBV4-1 | TRBD1 | CASSQSGQVNNEQFF | TGCGCCAGCAGCCAGTCGGGACAGGTGAACAATGAGCAGTTCTTC
TRBJ1-5 | many | TRBV5-1 | - | CASSLLSGLNQPQHF | TGCGCCAGCAGCCTGCTTAGTGGTCTCAATCAGCCCCAGCATTTT
TRBJ2-7 | many | TRBV7-9 | - | CASSLGRSRDEQYF | TGTGCCAGCAGCTTAGGAAGAAGCAGGGACGAGCAGTACTTC
TRBJ2-4 | many | TRBV20-1 | TRBD2 | CSASGLAGENIQYF | TGCAGTGCTAGTGGGCTAGCGGGAGAGAACATTCAGTACTTC
TRBJ2-2 | many | TRBV3-1 | - | CASSQRGDSSGELFF | TGTGCCAGCAGCCAAAGGGGGGATAGCTCCGGGGAGCTGTTTTTT
TRBJ2-2 | many | TRBV11-3 | - | CASSLSHTGELFF | TGTGCCAGCAGCTTATCCCACACCGGGGAGCTGTTTTTT
TRBJ2-3 | medium-sized | TRBV7-9 | - | CASSLDAVHGPQYF | TGTGCCAGCAGCTTAGATGCCGTGCACGGCCCGCAGTATTTT
TRBJ2-7 | many | TRBV3-1 | - | CASSQDAAGRYEQYF | TGTGCCAGCAGCCAAGATGCGGCAGGGAGGTACGAGCAGTACTTC
TRBJ1-4 | many | TRBV20-1 | - | CSASRGGNEKLFF | TGCAGTGCTAGTAGGGGGGGCAATGAAAAACTGTTTTTT
TRBJ2-3 | many | TRBV7-3 | - | CASSPRRTDTQYF | TGTGCCAGCAGCCCGAGACGCACAGATACGCAGTATTTT
TRBJ2-2 | - | TRBV5-1 | TRBD1 | CASSLATGANGELFF | TGCGCCAGCAGCCTCGCTACAGGGGCCAACGGGGAGCTGTTTTTT
TRBJ2-5 | many | TRBV30 | TRBD1 | CAWRRQGQETQYF | TGTGCCTGGAGACGACAGGGCCAAGAGACCCAGTACTTC
TRBJ1-1 | many | TRBV12-3/TRBV12-4 | - | CASSPARGHNTEAFF | TGTGCCAGCAGTCCTGCCAGGGGTCACAACACTGAAGCTTTCTTT
TRBJ1-2 | many | TRBV5-1 | - | CASSLVMAYGYTF | TGCGCCAGCAGCTTGGTAATGGCCTATGGCTACACCTTC
TRBJ1-6 | many | TRBV5-1 | - | CASSDSNSSPLHF | TGCGCCAGCAGCGATTCTAATTCTTCACCCCTCCACTTT
TRBJ2-7 | - | TRBV7-9 | - | CASSSTVYEQYF | TGTGCCAGCAGCTCGACAGTGTACGAGCAGTACTTC
TRBJ2-7 | many | TRBV15 | - | CATSRDWQTSYEQYF | TGTGCCACCAGCAGAGATTGGCAGACCTCCTACGAGCAGTACTTC
TRBJ1-1 | - | TRBV12-3/TRBV12-4 | - | CASSLMAGTPEAFF | TGTGCCAGCAGTTTAATGGCAGGGACCCCTGAAGCTTTCTTT
TRBJ2-1 | many | TRBV12-3/TRBV12-4 | - | CASSLRVATRGDEQFF | TGTGCCAGCAGTTTAAGGGTAGCCACCCGAGGCGATGAGCAGTTCTTC
TRBJ2-7 | few | TRBV5-4 | - | CASSSPRNEQYF | TGTGCCAGCAGCTCCCCCAGGAACGAGCAGTACTTC
TRBJ1-1 | many | TRBV19 | - | CASIGRGSTEAFF | TGTGCCAGTATTGGGAGGGGTAGTACTGAAGCTTTCTTT
TRBJ2-5 | many | TRBV20-1 | - | CSARRTVISETQYF | TGCAGTGCTAGGCGGACAGTAATATCAGAGACCCAGTACTTC
TRBJ1-3 | - | TRBV27 | TRBD1 | CASSSLGTAGNTIYF | TGTGCCAGCAGTTCACTCGGGACAGCTGGAAACACCATATATTTT
TRBJ2-1 | many | TRBV6-1 | TRBD2 | CASLRTSGSIRDEQFF | TGTGCCAGCCTCCGGACTAGCGGCTCAATTCGGGATGAGCAGTTCTTC
TRBJ1-2 | many | TRBV12-3/TRBV12-4 | - | CASSQSYHGYTF | TGTGCCAGCAGTCAGAGTTATCATGGCTACACCTTC
TRBJ2-5 | - | TRBV7-6 | - | CASSLALGETQYF | TGTGCCAGCAGCTTAGCGCTCGGGGAGACCCAGTACTTC
TRBJ2-3 | many | TRBV7-9 | TRBD2 | CASSLGAGVGTDTQYF | TGTGCCAGCAGCTTAGGAGCGGGAGTCGGAACAGATACGCAGTATTTT
TRBJ2-5 | many | TRBV7-9 | TRBD2 | CASSLGLAGETQYF | TGTGCCAGCAGCTTAGGACTAGCAGGCGAGACCCAGTACTTC
TRBJ2-5 | many | TRBV4-2 | - | CASSQDGGETQYF | TGTGCCAGCAGCCAAGATGGAGGGGAGACCCAGTACTTC
TRBJ2-1 | many | TRBV12-3/TRBV12-4 | TRBD1 | CASSFGQGIGYEQFF | TGTGCCAGCAGCTTTGGACAGGGGATTGGGTATGAGCAGTTCTTC
TRBJ2-7 | many | TRBV7-9 | TRBD2 | CASSFGGARPEQYF | TGTGCCAGCAGCTTCGGGGGGGCGCGACCCGAGCAGTACTTC
TRBJ2-3 | many | TRBV5-1 | TRBD1 | CASSLGQGIRDTQYF | TGCGCCAGCAGCTTGGGACAGGGGATCAGAGATACGCAGTATTTT
TRBJ1-1 | medium-sized | TRBV4-3 | TRBD1 | CASSQDIPGGLLNTEAFF | TGCGCCAGCAGCCAAGATATCCCAGGGGGCCTATTGAACACTGAAGCTTTCTTT
TRBJ2-1 | many | TRBV7-3 | TRBD1 | CASSLSRDRGLDEQFF | TGTGCCAGCAGCTTATCGCGGGACAGGGGGCTCGATGAGCAGTTCTTC
TRBJ2-5 | many | TRBV29-1 | TRBD1 | CSVGDRLGETQYF | TGCAGCGTCGGGGACAGGTTGGGGGAGACCCAGTACTTC
TRBJ2-7 | many | TRBV18 | - | CASSPDGRPYEQYF | TGTGCCAGCTCCCCAGACGGCCGGCCCTACGAGCAGTACTTC
TRBJ2-2 | many | TRBV5-1 | TRBD1 | CASSLAGTDTGELFF | TGCGCCAGCAGCTTGGCCGGGACAGACACCGGGGAGCTGTTTTTT